The TCR beta chain under discussion was sequenced for a study of shared clonotypes between healthy human individuals. Points from the study as a whole: Among donors, sharing of clonotypes was expected to be affected by sequencing depth.

The naive CD8 subset, CD45RO-negative cells positively selected for CCR7, excluded terminally differentiated effector memory CD45RA+ cells. The data were produced by immunoSEQ multiplex PCR, yet TCRdb's version contains in-frame clones alone and is incomplete. The data show fewer than 850,000 clones, approximately 97% seen once. Losses at the gene ends were 8 bases for V and 7 bases for J; bases not matched to a gene: 9. Germline V gene data show CDR1 as LNHDA and CDR2 as SQIVND (reference sequence). The CDR3 covers 13 residues. As concerns this clone: Antigen: not known.

The specimen was naive CD8+ T cells sorted from blood. The V gene is TRBV19, the J gene TRBJ2-7; TRBD2 agrees at 9 bases. The source of this sequence is a man aged 25-45 years in good health. The CDR3 region has the DNA TGTGCCAGTGCTCTGACTAGCGGAGGGGAGCAGTACTTC. Translated, it gives CASALTSGGEQYF.